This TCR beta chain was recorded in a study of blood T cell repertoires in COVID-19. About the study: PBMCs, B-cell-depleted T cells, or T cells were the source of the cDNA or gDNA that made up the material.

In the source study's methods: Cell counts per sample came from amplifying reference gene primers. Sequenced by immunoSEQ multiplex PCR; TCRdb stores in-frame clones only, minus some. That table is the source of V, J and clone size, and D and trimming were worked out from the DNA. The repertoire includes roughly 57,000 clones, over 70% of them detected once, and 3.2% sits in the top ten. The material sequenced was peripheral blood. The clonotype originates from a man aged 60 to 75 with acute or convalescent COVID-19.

CDR3 sequence: CASSGRATGLPSSYNEQFF. The DNA of the CDR3 is TGTGCCAGCAGCGGGAGGGCAACTGGACTCCCGAGCTCCTACAATGAGCAGTTCTTC. V gene TRBV21-1 combines with J gene TRBJ2-1; the table calls TRBD2, which could not be checked here. TRBV21-1 is labeled a pseudogene. The CDR3 loop spans 19 amino acids.